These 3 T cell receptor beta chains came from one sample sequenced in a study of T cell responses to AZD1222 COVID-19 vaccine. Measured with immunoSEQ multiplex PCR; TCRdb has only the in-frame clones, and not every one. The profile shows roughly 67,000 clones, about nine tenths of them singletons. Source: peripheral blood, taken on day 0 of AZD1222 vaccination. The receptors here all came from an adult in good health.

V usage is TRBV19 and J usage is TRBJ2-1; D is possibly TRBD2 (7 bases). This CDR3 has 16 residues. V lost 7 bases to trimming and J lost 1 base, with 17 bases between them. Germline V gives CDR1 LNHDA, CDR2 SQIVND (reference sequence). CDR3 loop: CASNPLGGGSYNEQFF. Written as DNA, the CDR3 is TGTGCCAGTAACCCTTTAGGGGGGGGATCCTACAATGAGCAGTTCTTC. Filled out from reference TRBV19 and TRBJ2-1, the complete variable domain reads DGGITQSPKYLFRKEGQNVTLSCEQNLNHDAMYWYRQDPGQGLRLIYYSQIVNDFQKGDIAEGYSVSREKKESFPLTVTSAQKNPTAFYLCASNPLGGGSYNEQFFGPGTRLTVL.

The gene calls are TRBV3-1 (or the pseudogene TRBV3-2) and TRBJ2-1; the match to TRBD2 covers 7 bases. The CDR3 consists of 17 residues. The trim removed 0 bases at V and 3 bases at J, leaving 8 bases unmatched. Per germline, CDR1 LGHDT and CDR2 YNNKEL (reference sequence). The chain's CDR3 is CASSQDPGAGLYNEQFF. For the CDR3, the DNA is TGTGCCAGCAGCCAAGACCCCGGAGCGGGGCTCTACAATGAGCAGTTCTTC.

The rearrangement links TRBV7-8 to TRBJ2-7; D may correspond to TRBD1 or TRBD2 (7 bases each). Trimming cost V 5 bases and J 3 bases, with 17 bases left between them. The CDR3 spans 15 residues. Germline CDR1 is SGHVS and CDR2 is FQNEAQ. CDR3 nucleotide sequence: TGTGCCAGCAGCGAGACGGGACAGCGGGACTACGAGCAGTACTTC. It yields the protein CASSETGQRDYEQYF.